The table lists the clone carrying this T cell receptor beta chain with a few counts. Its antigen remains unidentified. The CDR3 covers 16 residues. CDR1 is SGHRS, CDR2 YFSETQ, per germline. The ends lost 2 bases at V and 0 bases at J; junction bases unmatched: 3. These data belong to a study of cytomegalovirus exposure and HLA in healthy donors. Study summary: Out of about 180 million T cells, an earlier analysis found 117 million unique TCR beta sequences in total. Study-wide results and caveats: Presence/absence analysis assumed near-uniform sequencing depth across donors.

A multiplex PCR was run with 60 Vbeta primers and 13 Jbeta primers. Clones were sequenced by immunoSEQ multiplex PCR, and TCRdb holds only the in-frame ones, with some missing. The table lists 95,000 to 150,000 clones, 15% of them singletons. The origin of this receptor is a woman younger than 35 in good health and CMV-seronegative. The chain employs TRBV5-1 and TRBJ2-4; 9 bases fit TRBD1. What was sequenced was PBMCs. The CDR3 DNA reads TGCGCCAGCAGCTTACAGGGGGCGGTAGCCAAAAACATTCAGTACTTC. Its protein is CASSLQGAVAKNIQYF.